The T cell receptor beta chain under discussion was sequenced for a study of vaccination effects on CD4 cells after COVID-19 (dated by TCRdb to 2022 to 2024). Context from the whole study: To identify antigen-specific CD4+ T cell clonotypes by their expansion, the ViraFEST assay first stimulated PBMC with viral peptide pools and then applied TCR sequencing. Across the study, the median time from the second dose to post-vaccine sampling was 72 days (range 14 to 241). Some 2.2 million PBMC per well were cultured in IMDM with about 4.8% human AB serum, 9 to 10 IU/ml IL-2 and gentamicin, plus 10 ug/ml peptides. The study compared SARS-CoV-2 spike-specific CD4+ TCR repertoires before and after mRNA vaccination in COVID-19 convalescent patients and infection-naive vaccine recipients. Altogether, around 9 COVID-19 convalescent patients and a handful of SARS-CoV-2-naive healthy vaccine recipients made up the full study. In the study, cultures from other donors were sequenced using the Oncomine TCR Beta short-read assay on an Illumina iSeq 100. Points the paper makes about the study in general: Among healthy vaccine recipients, nearly all vaccine-induced clones were SARS-CoV-2 mono-reactive, and only 1 of 255 was cross-reactive with common cold coronaviruses. Marked clonal contraction was observed in both infection-induced and vaccine-induced clones at late post-vaccination timepoints, consistent with waning T cell responses. Limitations of the study were the small number of convalescent patients and the absence of early post-infection timepoints.

Trimming removed 2 bases from V and 0 bases from J, leaving 10 bases between the germline ends. The CDR3 goes from the cysteine to the phenylalanine over 15 residues. The entry retains the CDR3 DNA only, 45 bases that are in frame from base 1. From the germline V gene, CDR1 is KGHSH and CDR2 is LQKENI. The library relied on the immunoSEQ multiplex PCR assay. DNA from the cultured and isolated CD4+ T cells underwent TCR beta CDR3 sequencing. The original pipeline was this. Non-productive TCR sequences were discarded, and reads were trimmed to the CDR3 region, with only CDR3s of 7 or more amino acids retained. The MANAFEST web app was used to identify antigen-specific clonotypes by comparing expansion in peptide wells with expansion in reference cultures. To count as positive, a clone had to show expansion at FDR<0.05 compared with the reference and with all other wells, an odds ratio above 5, and a frequency above 0.1% in two replicate wells. Cross-reactive clonotypes were defined as significantly expanded in SARS-CoV-2 spike wells and in at least one common cold coronavirus spike condition. Using the stringdist R package, CDR3 similarity was measured by Levenshtein distance, and unrooted trees were constructed with ape in R 3.6.1. The clones in this table, taken by TCRdb from immuneACCESS, are in-frame only. Not every clone is retained; where verified, under half of the shortfall comes from an unresolved V gene, and the cause of the rest is unknown. V and J calls and clone size are as listed in that table; D and trimming were resolved from the DNA. Present in this sample are about 73,000 clones, roughly 73% of which were seen just once. Jointly, the top ten make up about 2.3% of the sample.

After roughly 11 days of culture, CD4+ T cells were isolated with the EasySep CD4+ T cell isolation kit. Participants received two doses of either the BNT162b2 or the mRNA-1273 mRNA SARS-CoV-2 vaccine. Healthy vaccine recipients had no prior SARS-CoV-2 infection, confirmed by negative nucleocapsid antibodies before and after vaccination. On days 3 and 7, half of the culture medium was replaced with fresh IL-2-containing medium. Unless noted otherwise, every peptide stimulation condition was grown in triplicate wells. PBMC were separated from whole blood using Ficoll-Paque Plus gradient centrifugation and were then either cryopreserved at -140C or used fresh. The QIAamp micro DNA kit was used to extract genomic DNA from the cultured CD4+ T cells. Of note for this clone: No cognate antigen has been identified for it. One base away there is no much larger clone; base qualities are not given.

Source: CD4+ T cells from PBMCs cultured without peptide, taken after COVID-19 vaccination. The rearrangement joined TRBV18 to TRBJ1-1, with the identity of the D gene unclear. The source of this sequence is a human donor who received a COVID-19 vaccine. The CDR3 here reads CASSPNDLLNTEAFF. In nucleotide form, the sequence is TGTGCCAGCTCACCAAATGACCTTTTGAACACTGAAGCTTTCTTT.